The 8 T cell receptor beta chains below all came from one sample that was sequenced in a study of OX40 agonist ivuxolimab in advanced cancers. Library prep was done by the immunoSEQ multiplex PCR assay. This immuneACCESS table, as held by TCRdb, lists in-frame sequences with V and J called but not all clones. Of the missing ones, under half trace to an unresolved V gene in checked studies; the others have no known cause. The table for this sample lists around 95,000 clones; 89% of them were counted only once. Less than 0.2% of the sample is taken by the ten largest. The specimen was CD4+ or CD8+ T cells sorted from blood, collected in a trial of the OX40 agonist ivuxolimab. All receptors derive from an adult with an advanced solid tumor such as melanoma, head and neck, liver or kidney cancer.

The V gene is TRBV7-2, the J gene TRBJ1-1; 9 nucleotides agree with TRBD1. The CDR3 sequence is 16 residues long. Trimming removed 2 bases from V and 0 bases from J; junction bases left unmatched: 4. Germline CDR1 and CDR2: SGHTA and FQGNSA. The CDR3 reads CASSLTGGVLNTEAFF. The CDR3, as DNA: TGTGCCAGCAGCTTAACAGGGGGCGTTTTGAACACTGAAGCTTTCTTT.

The chain is built from TRBV7-8 and TRBJ1-2; no reliable D call. V lost 2 bases and J lost 3, with 16 bases in between. CDR1 is SGHVS, CDR2 FQNEAQ, per germline. This CDR3 contains 16 residues. The CDR3 bases are TGTGCCAGCAGCTTAAGCGGCGGAGTGAACTACTATGGCTACACCTTC. It encodes CASSLSGGVNYYGYTF. Using reference TRBV7-8 and TRBJ1-2 for the parts outside the CDR3, the full variable domain is GAGVSQSPRYKVAKRGQDVALRCDPISGHVSLFWYQQALGQGPEFLTYFQNEAQLDKSGLPSDRFFAERPEGSVSTLKIQRTQQEDSAVYLCASSLSGGVNYYGYTFGSGTRLTVV.

The chain is built from TRBV11-2 and TRBJ2-2, with TRBD2 matching over 14 bases. CDR1 SGHAT and CDR2 FQNNGV come from the germline V gene. The CDR3 contains 16 residues. V trimming: 5 bases; J trimming: 5 bases; junction bases outside the gene matches: 4. CDR3 DNA sequence: TGTGCCAGCAGCGGGACTAGCGGGAGTGGAACCGGGGAGCTGTTTTTT. Its translation: CASSGTSGSGTGELFF.

V gene TRBV19 combines with J gene TRBJ1-5, with 8 positions matching TRBD1. The germline CDR1 and CDR2 sequences are LNHDA and SQIVND (reference sequence). The CDR3 covers 15 residues. Trimming cost V 3 bases and J 6 bases; bases outside gene matches: 7. CDR3 coding DNA: TGTGCCAGTAGTATCCCAGGGGGCGGAATTCAGCCCCAGCATTTT. It specifies CASSIPGGGIQPQHF.

The chain joins TRBV11-2 to TRBJ2-5; D is unresolved. CDR1 is SGHAT and CDR2 is FQNNGV in the germline V gene. V lost 2 bases, J lost 7 bases, and 17 bases lay in between. The CDR3 consists of 15 residues. CDR3 sequence (DNA): TGTGCCAGCAGCTTATTGGGAAGGGTGGTTGGGACCCAGTACTTC. As protein: CASSLLGRVVGTQYF.

On this clone: Other nucleotide sequences from this sample produce the same CDR3. V is TRBV30 and J is TRBJ1-2; TRBD1 matches at 7 bases. Looked up from germline, CDR1 is GTSNPN and CDR2 is SVGIG (reference sequence). The CDR3 loop spans 13 amino acids. The junction had 3 bases not matched to a gene; V was cut back by 3 bases and J by 2 bases. The CDR3 region is CAWSRDSNYGYTF. In nucleotides, the CDR3 is TGTGCCTGGAGCCGGGACAGCAACTATGGCTACACCTTC.

V gene TRBV6-6 combines with J gene TRBJ1-4, with 8 positions matching TRBD1. CDR1 MNHNY and CDR2 SVGAGI come from the germline V gene (reference sequence). With V trimmed by 6 bases and J by 5 bases, 5 bases remained unmatched. This CDR3 region has 14 residues. The CDR3 region is CASRMPGGNEKLFF. CDR3 in DNA: TGTGCCAGCAGAATGCCAGGGGGCAATGAAAAACTGTTTTTT.

The rearrangement joins TRBV5-1 to TRBJ2-2; 7 bases line up with TRBD2. This CDR3 is built from 16 residues. V trimming: 0 bases; J trimming: 6 bases; junction bases outside the gene matches: 8. Germline CDR1 reads SGHRS; CDR2 reads YFSETQ. This chain's CDR3 is CASSLDGGSQSGELFF. The CDR3 coding sequence is TGCGCCAGCAGCTTGGACGGCGGGAGCCAGTCCGGGGAGCTGTTTTTT.